This T cell receptor (beta chain) was obtained from a study of control samples from healthy donors and cancer patients. TCRdb keeps only in-frame clones here, not all; method: immunoSEQ multiplex PCR. The sample yields 150,000 or so clones, just under 95% seen once. As to this clone: A junction end diverges from the germline sequence, so it may reflect a read error. The same CDR3 is also encoded by other DNA sequences in this sample.

The CDR3 consists of 15 residues. CDR1 and CDR2 from the germline V gene are SGHRS and YFSETQ. The chain has TRBV5-1 and TRBJ2-3; perhaps D is TRBD1 or TRBD2 (6 bases each). The receptor's source is a man between 18 and 35 years old in good health. Sequencing was performed on blood. This chain's CDR3 is CASSLYGGGTDTQYF. CDR3 nucleotide sequence: TGCGCCAGCAGCTTGTACGGGGGCGGCACGGATACGCAGTATTTT.